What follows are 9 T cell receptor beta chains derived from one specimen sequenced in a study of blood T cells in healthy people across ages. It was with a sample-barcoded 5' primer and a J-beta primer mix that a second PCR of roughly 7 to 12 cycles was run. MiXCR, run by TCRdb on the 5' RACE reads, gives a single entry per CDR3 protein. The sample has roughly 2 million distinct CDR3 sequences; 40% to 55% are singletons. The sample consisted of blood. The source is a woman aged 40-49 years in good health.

The CDR3 sequence: CATSGDLGDTQYF. CDR3 DNA: TGTGCCACCAGCGGGGACCTAGGAGATACGCAGTATTTT. The chain carries TRBV15 and TRBJ2-3; D possibly uses TRBD1 or TRBD2 (5 bases each). Germline loops: CDR1 LNHNV, CDR2 YYDKDF (reference sequence). The V gene lost 5 bases and the J gene lost 5 bases, with 11 bases spanning the gap. This CDR3 comprises 13 residues.

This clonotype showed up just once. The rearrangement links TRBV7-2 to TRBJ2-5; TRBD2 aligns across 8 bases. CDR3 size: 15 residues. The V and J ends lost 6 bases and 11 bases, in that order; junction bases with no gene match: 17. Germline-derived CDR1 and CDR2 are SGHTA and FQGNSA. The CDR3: CASRRRTSINNEQYF. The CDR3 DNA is TGTGCCAGCAGAAGAAGGACTAGCATTAACAATGAGCAGTACTTC. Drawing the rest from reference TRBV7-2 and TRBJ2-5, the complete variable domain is GAGVSQSPSNKVTEKGKDVELRCDPISGHTALYWYRQSLGQGLEFLIYFQGNSAPDKSGLPSDRFSAERTGGSVSTLTIQRTQQEDSAVYLCASRRRTSINNEQYFGPGTRLLVL.

CDR3 DNA: TGTGCCAGCAGCTTAGAGGGCTTGCTAGCCAAAAACATTCAGTACTTC. This codes for CASSLEGLLAKNIQYF. The chain is built from TRBV7-9 and TRBJ2-4; no clear D. Germline lookup yields CDR1 SEHNR and CDR2 FQNEAQ (reference sequence). The CDR3 sequence is 16 residues long. The V and J ends lost 1 base and 0 bases respectively, with 10 bases between them.

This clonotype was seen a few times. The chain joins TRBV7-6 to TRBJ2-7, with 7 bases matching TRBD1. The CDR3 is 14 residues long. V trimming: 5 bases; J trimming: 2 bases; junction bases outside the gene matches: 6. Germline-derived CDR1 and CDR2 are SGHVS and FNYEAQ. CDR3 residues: CASSPTGVAYEQYF. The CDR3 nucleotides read TGTGCCAGCAGCCCTACAGGGGTCGCCTACGAGCAGTACTTC.

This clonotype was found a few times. CDR3 sequence: CASRDRPMGVSLGGNEQFF. In nucleotides, the CDR3 is TGTGCCAGCAGGGACCGACCTATGGGGGTCTCCTTAGGGGGCAATGAGCAGTTCTTC. V is TRBV6-2 or TRBV6-3 and J is TRBJ2-1; tentative D call: TRBD1 (6 bases). The CDR3 is made up of 19 amino acids. Trimming removed 6 bases at V and 6 bases at J, with 30 bases between. Germline lookup yields CDR1 MNHEY and CDR2 SVGEGT.

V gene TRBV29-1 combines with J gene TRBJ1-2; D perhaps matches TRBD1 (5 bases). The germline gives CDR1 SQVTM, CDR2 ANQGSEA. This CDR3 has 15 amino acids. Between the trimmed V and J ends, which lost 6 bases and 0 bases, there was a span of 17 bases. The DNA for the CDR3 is TGCAGCGTAGCCGGGACTACCTCAGCTAACTATGGCTACACCTTC. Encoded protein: CSVAGTTSANYGYTF. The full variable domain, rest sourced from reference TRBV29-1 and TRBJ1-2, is SAVISQKPSRDICQRGTSLTIQCQVDSQVTMMFWYRQQPGQSLTLIATANQGSEATYESGFVIDKFPISRPNLTFSTLTVSNMSPEDSSIYLCSVAGTTSANYGYTFGSGTRLTVV.

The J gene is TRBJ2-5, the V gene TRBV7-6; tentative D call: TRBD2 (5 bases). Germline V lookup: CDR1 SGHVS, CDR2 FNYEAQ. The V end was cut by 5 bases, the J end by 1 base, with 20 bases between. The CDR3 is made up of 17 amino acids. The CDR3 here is CASSKKIGSPVQETQYF. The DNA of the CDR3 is TGTGCCAGCAGCAAAAAAATAGGGAGTCCCGTCCAAGAGACCCAGTACTTC.

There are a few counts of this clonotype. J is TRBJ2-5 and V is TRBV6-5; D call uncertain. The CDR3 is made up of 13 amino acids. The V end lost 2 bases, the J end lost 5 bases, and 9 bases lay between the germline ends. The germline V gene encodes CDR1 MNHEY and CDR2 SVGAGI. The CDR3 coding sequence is TGTGCCAGCAGTTACCCTGAATCGGAGACCCAGTACTTC. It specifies CASSYPESETQYF.

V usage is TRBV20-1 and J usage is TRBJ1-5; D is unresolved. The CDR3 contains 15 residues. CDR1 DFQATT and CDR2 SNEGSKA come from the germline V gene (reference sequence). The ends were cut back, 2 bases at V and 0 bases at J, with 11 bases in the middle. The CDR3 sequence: CSARQGADSNQPQHF. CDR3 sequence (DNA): TGCAGTGCTAGACAAGGAGCCGATAGCAATCAGCCCCAGCATTTT.